This T cell receptor (beta chain) was sequenced in a study of cytomegalovirus exposure and HLA in healthy donors listed by TCRdb under 2017. Broadly, across the study: An earlier analysis of 587 of the donors reported 250 to 350 Gb of sequence data and some 120 million unique TCR beta sequences from 150 million to 200 million T cells. Roughly 300 gigabases of sequencing data and around 87 million unique TCR sequences were included in an early release covering several hundred HLA-typed donors. Of the 300 to 500 genotyped donors, less than 90% were placed in the genetic ancestry cluster associated with self-reported Caucasian donors. The study aimed to test whether signatures of past pathogen exposure could be identified by cataloging public T cell receptors. The T cell repertoires of 670 or so subjects were profiled by immunosequencing and related to cytomegalovirus serostatus. In addition to the first cohort of around 670 subjects, a separate validation cohort of 100 to 150 different subjects was used. The study combined high-throughput TCR immunosequencing, statistical association of individual TCRs with disease status, and machine learning to predict cytomegalovirus infection status. To study patterns of TCR occurrence, a later analysis re-analyzed previously published TCR beta repertoires from around 700 donors and added high-resolution HLA genotyping. Rather than using new phenotypic data, the later analysis identified candidate immune exposures from TCR beta sequences and from how often those sequences occurred across donors. An earlier analysis of 500 to 750 of the donors applied high-throughput TCR beta sequencing to assess whether each TCR beta V gene segment acted as functional or pseudogenic. Alongside the repertoire data, information on donor age, sex, ethnicity and CMV serostatus was compiled. Genome-wide SNP genotypes for about 65% of the 666 donors were used in a later genetic analysis, which treated that subset as a discovery cohort. Every discovery cohort repertoire had been produced on one sequencing platform. Class I and class II HLA loci were covered by the typing at four-digit resolution. The number of typed donors differed by locus: roughly 620-630 for A, B, C, DRB1 and DQB1; 522 for DQA1; fewer than 610 for DPA1; and some 430 for DPB1. Four or five DR-DQ haplotypes were treated as single units for association and clustering because of strong linkage in the cohort. On average, over 200,000 unique TCR beta nucleotide sequences were sequenced per donor among fewer than 500 genotyped donors of the cohort, with roughly 18% of those sequences being non-productive. Beyond this particular receptor, the publication reports: A later analysis found that TCR association rates varied across HLA loci, with DRB1 alleles showing the most associated TCRs and HLA-C alleles the fewest. A further reported finding was that TCR beta sequences accurately predicted the HLA-A and HLA-B alleles for most subjects in the first cohort. In an earlier analysis of around 500 of the donors, most TCR beta V segments appeared in productive rearrangements about 90% or about 30% of the time, broadly matching IMGT annotations. A later analysis found that most CMV-associated TCR beta chains appeared HLA-restricted, with HLA associations seemingly driven largely by CMV exposure. Linkage disequilibrium might explain the correlated functional status among segregating V segments, but an unknown experimental factor could not be ruled out. Because counts were too low, seventeen rarely observed V segments, including chromosome 9 orphons, were left out of the earlier analysis of about 500 of the donors. A total of 164 TCR beta chains were listed by the study as associated with cytomegalovirus. Three of the identified cytomegalovirus-associated TCR beta chains were confirmed in vitro to be specific for cytomegalovirus antigens. When HLA alleles, especially DR and DQ, strongly co-occurred, attributing TCR associations to individual alleles was difficult. An association between a missense DCLRE1C variant and V-gene and J-gene trimming of TCR beta chains was found in a later genetic analysis and replicated in an independent cohort. It was suggested by the authors that the approach could potentially be generalized to other disease states and immunological phenotypes. In a later analysis, several top co-occurrence clusters were reported to appear linked to parvovirus B19, influenza, CMV and Epstein-Barr virus. A group of highly shared sequence variants was considered likely to be a technical artifact of the sequencing pipeline. In this cohort, only TCR beta chains were sequenced, and detectable features were limited by the absence of alpha or paired-chain data. For the cohort, immune exposure information was limited to CMV serostatus. The presence/absence analyses assumed that sequencing depth was roughly uniform across donors, and that assumption may not be true. HLA typing was unavailable for some donors at each locus, so association tests used only the typed subset. At a false discovery rate of 0.05, a later analysis linked 15,000 to 20,000 TCR beta sequences to specific HLA alleles. Some IMGT-functional V segments, including TRBV6-2 and TRBV6-3, could not be distinguished by the 87-base-pair reads and were therefore excluded. In a later analysis, HLA-associated TCR beta chains showed more clonal expansion and lower generation probabilities than non-associated chains that were equally common. The classifier was reported to diagnose cytomegalovirus status with high specificity and sensitivity in both the original cohort and the validation cohort. In a later genetic analysis, fewer N-insertions in productive TCRs were reported among donors in an Asian-associated ancestry cluster than the approximately 670-donor mean. While some public TCRs were present in many individuals, most TCR sequences turned up only very rarely across donors.

The cohort was made up of about 670 healthy bone marrow donors. At the time of sampling, every cohort member was nominally healthy, though immune exposures that went unrecorded were likely present. The donor was CMV seropositive and was included in the group of 250 to 350 seropositive cohort members. A peripheral blood sample was collected from each donor, and TCR beta sequencing was performed on peripheral blood mononuclear cells. The Qiagen DNeasy Blood Extraction Kit was used to extract genomic DNA from the blood cell samples. In regard to this clone: The antigen it recognizes is unknown. The sample holds no much larger clone one base away, and base qualities are not on file.

Library prep was done by the immunoSEQ multiplex PCR assay. The multiplex PCR relied on a mix of 60 forward primers for TCR Vbeta segments and 13 reverse primers for TCR Jbeta segments. A multiplex PCR assay on genomic DNA amplified the CDR3 region of rearranged TCR beta genes. Amplified TCR beta libraries were sequenced as 87-base-pair reads on the Illumina HiSeq System. The study's processing was this. A later analysis counted about 82 million unique TCR beta chains across the 666 repertoires, and 10 million to 12 million of these chains were shared by at least two donors. A nearest-neighbor algorithm error-corrected the raw reads and collapsed the reads into unique sequences, merging closely related sequences to remove PCR and sequencing errors. V, D and J gene segments were assigned by aligning CDR3 sequences to IMGT reference sequences. For a sequence to be retained, at least a six-nucleotide match to both a V gene segment and a J gene segment was required. A rearrangement was called productive if the CDR3 had no stop codons and remained in frame with V and J, and every other rearrangement was called non-productive. CDR3 was defined according to IMGT convention as the region running from the second conserved V-encoded cysteine to the conserved J-encoded phenylalanine. The earlier analysis of more than 450 of the donors excluded sequences that lacked an unambiguous match to a single V gene segment. An earlier analysis of approximately 590 of the donors classified V segments as functional when productive rearrangements were above 56.7% and as segregating when the standard deviation between donors was above 5%. To diagnose cytomegalovirus status from the catalog of TCR beta chain sequences, a statistical classification framework was built. V and J gene assignment, in a later analysis, came from comparing TCR nucleotide sequences with IMGT/GENE-DB human TR gene sequences. The TCRdist pipeline was used in a later analysis to assign CDR3 sequences and most-parsimonious VDJ recombination scenarios. In a later analysis, each TCR beta chain was defined by its CDR3 amino acid sequence together with its V-gene family, and reads without a unique V-gene family were excluded. In a later analysis, fewer than 650 highly shared, low-generation-probability nucleotide sequences were removed to address suspected cross-contamination and a sequencing artifact. In a later analysis, a clonal expansion index was calculated for each public chain from normalized within-repertoire ranks of inferred template counts. In a later analysis, generation probabilities were computed using a VDJ recombination model fitted to out-of-frame rearrangements, and the results were checked against IGoR. In a later analysis, TCR-TCR, TCR-HLA and TCR-CMV co-occurrence was scored with hypergeometric tests, and a repertoire-size bias correction was applied to TCR pairs. To estimate false discovery rates, a later analysis permuted the HLA or CMV assignments 20 times. In a later analysis, co-occurring TCRs were grouped using DBSCAN, with TCRdist sequence similarity added in when clustering inside HLA-allele-positive subsets. Repertoires with fewer than 30,000 or more than 120,000 public chains were left out of co-occurrence clustering, as were several repertoires with anomalous nucleotide sharing. In its TCRdb copy, this immuneACCESS table keeps in-frame sequences only and misses some clones. Where compared with another copy, unresolved V genes explain less than half of these, and the others have no known cause. For V, J and clone size, that table is used; D and trimming come from the DNA. This sample holds over 110,000 clones; about four fifths were observed only once. The ten top clones hold around 2.5% of the sample.

CDR1 is given as SGHTA and CDR2 as FQGNSA, both from the germline V gene. Between the V and J ends, shortened by 5 bases and 0 bases respectively, the junction contains 10 bases. The CDR3, cysteine through phenylalanine, is 15 amino acids long. Only CDR3 DNA remains: 45 bases, in frame from the first base. Sequenced material: PBMCs. The TCR comes from a woman aged 18-29 years in good health and CMV-seropositive. Recombination joined TRBV7-2 with TRBJ2-2; a weak D assignment points to TRBD1 (5 bases agree). DNA sequence: TGTGCCAGCAGCAGCAGGGCCCCGAACACCGGGGAGCTGTTTTTT. The resulting protein is CASSSRAPNTGELFF.